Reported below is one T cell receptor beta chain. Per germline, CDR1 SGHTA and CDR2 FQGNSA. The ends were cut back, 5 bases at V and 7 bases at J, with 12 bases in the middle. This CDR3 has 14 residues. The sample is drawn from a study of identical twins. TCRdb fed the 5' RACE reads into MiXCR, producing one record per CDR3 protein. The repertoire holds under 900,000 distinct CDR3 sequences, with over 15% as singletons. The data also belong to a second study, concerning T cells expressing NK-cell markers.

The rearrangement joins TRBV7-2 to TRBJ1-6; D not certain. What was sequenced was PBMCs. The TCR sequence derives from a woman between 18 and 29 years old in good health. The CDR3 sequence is CASSPPVSNSPLHF. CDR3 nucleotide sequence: TGTGCCAGCAGCCCCCCGGTTTCCAATTCACCCCTCCACTTT.